This T cell receptor (beta chain) stems from a study of T-cell memory formation after mild COVID-19. TCRdb reanalysed the 5' RACE reads using MiXCR and keeps one entry per CDR3 protein. The sample records some 57,000 distinct CDR3 sequences, approximately 12% being singletons. Study observations and caveats: The study found contracting CD4+ clones mainly in CM and EM and contracting CD8+ clones in EMRA.

Trimming took 4 bases from V and 6 from J; bases not matched to a gene: 14. Germline loops: CDR1 LGHDT, CDR2 YNNKEL (reference sequence). This CDR3 is built from 17 residues. With respect to this clonotype: Its antigen is unknown.

Sequenced material: PBMCs or a T cell subset sorted from them (not recorded which). This sequence was found in a man younger than 35 who had mild COVID-19 (a few samples of this study predate the infection). Cell type and time point are not known. The V gene is TRBV3-1, the J gene TRBJ2-3; 9 positions agree with TRBD2. CDR3 residues: CASSPRETAGGLDTQYF. CDR3 nucleotides: TGTGCCAGCAGCCCCCGGGAGACAGCGGGGGGCCTTGATACGCAGTATTTT.